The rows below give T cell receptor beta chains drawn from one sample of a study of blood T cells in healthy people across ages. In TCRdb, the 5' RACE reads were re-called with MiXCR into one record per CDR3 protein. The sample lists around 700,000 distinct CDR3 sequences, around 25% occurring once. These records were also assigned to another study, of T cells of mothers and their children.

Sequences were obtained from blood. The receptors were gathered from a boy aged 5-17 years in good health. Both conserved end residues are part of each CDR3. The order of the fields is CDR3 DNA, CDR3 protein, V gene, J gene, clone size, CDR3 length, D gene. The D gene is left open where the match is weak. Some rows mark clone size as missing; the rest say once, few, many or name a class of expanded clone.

DNA: TGTGCCAGCAGTTTACGGGGTAGGCACGAGCAGTACTTC
CDR3: CASSLRGRHEQYF
V: TRBV12-3/TRBV12-4
J: TRBJ2-7
size: -
length: 13
D: -

DNA: TGTGCCGGCAGCTTTTTTAATAGGCCTACTGAAGCTTTCTTT
CDR3: CAGSFFNRPTEAFF
V: TRBV7-2
J: TRBJ1-1
size: few
length: 14
D: -

DNA: TGCGCCAGCAGCTTGGGTATTCTAGCGGATACGCAGTATTTT
CDR3: CASSLGILADTQYF
V: TRBV5-1
J: TRBJ2-3
size: -
length: 14
D: -

DNA: TGTGCCAGCAGCGCCCATCCAACAGGGGAGTATGGCTACACCTTC
CDR3: CASSAHPTGEYGYTF
V: TRBV12-3/TRBV12-4
J: TRBJ1-2
size: -
length: 15
D: TRBD1

DNA: TGTGCCAGCAGGACCGGACAGGAGGCCGAAAAACTGTTTTTT
CDR3: CASRTGQEAEKLFF
V: TRBV6-5
J: TRBJ1-4
size: -
length: 14
D: TRBD1

DNA: TGTGCCAGCAGCTTGGATAGCGGGGGTGGGTACGAGCAGTACTTC
CDR3: CASSLDSGGGYEQYF
V: TRBV11-2
J: TRBJ2-7
size: -
length: 15
D: TRBD2

DNA: TGTGCCAGCAGGTCCACTGCAACTAGCACAGATACGCAGTATTTT
CDR3: CASRSTATSTDTQYF
V: TRBV7-3
J: TRBJ2-3
size: -
length: 15
D: -

DNA: TGCAGCGTTAACACAGGGAACTCCTACGAGCAGTACTTC
CDR3: CSVNTGNSYEQYF
V: TRBV29-1
J: TRBJ2-7
size: -
length: 13
D: -

DNA: TGCAGTGCAAAACAGGGGACTAATGAAAAACTGTTTTTT
CDR3: CSAKQGTNEKLFF
V: TRBV20-1
J: TRBJ1-4
size: few
length: 13
D: TRBD1

DNA: TGTGCCACCATAACGACAGAGCAGTTCTTC
CDR3: CATITTEQFF
V: TRBV24-1
J: TRBJ2-1
size: -
length: 10
D: -

DNA: TGTGCCAGCAGTTACCCCGAAGTGCAGAGCCCTCGCTCTGGGGCCAACGTCCTGACTTTC
CDR3: CASSYPEVQSPRSGANVLTF
V: TRBV6-2/TRBV6-3
J: TRBJ2-6
size: -
length: 20
D: -

DNA: TGCAGTGCTAGAGATACCGGGACAGGGTATCTCCAAGAGACCCAGTACTTC
CDR3: CSARDTGTGYLQETQYF
V: TRBV20-1
J: TRBJ2-5
size: once
length: 17
D: TRBD1

DNA: TGTGCCAGCAGCCAGGCACTATCCGGGGCCAACGTCCTGACTTTC
CDR3: CASSQALSGANVLTF
V: TRBV3-1
J: TRBJ2-6
size: -
length: 15
D: -

DNA: TGCAGTGCTTCACAGGACTGGTTCTACGAGCAGTACTTC
CDR3: CSASQDWFYEQYF
V: TRBV20-1
J: TRBJ2-7
size: -
length: 13
D: -

DNA: TGCGCCAGCAGCCAAGTTGGGCTCAGGGCCGGTGAAAAACTGTTTTTT
CDR3: CASSQVGLRAGEKLFF
V: TRBV4-1
J: TRBJ1-4
size: -
length: 16
D: -

DNA: TGTGCCAGCAGCTTAGGGACCTCTAACTATGGCTACACCTTC
CDR3: CASSLGTSNYGYTF
V: TRBV7-9
J: TRBJ1-2
size: -
length: 14
D: -

DNA: TGTGCCAGCAGCCCCCCCGGGGAGAAAGAGACCCAGTACTTC
CDR3: CASSPPGEKETQYF
V: TRBV11-3
J: TRBJ2-5
size: few
length: 14
D: -

DNA: TGTGCCAGCAGTACTAGCGGGGCTACGAATGAGCAGTTCTTC
CDR3: CASSTSGATNEQFF
V: TRBV7-9
J: TRBJ2-1
size: few
length: 14
D: TRBD2

DNA: TGTGCCAGCAGTTCGTTGGGGGCTCACTATGGCTACACCTTC
CDR3: CASSSLGAHYGYTF
V: TRBV7-2
J: TRBJ1-2
size: -
length: 14
D: -

DNA: TGTGCCAGCAGCTTATCCACAGGGATTAATGAAAAACTGTTTTTT
CDR3: CASSLSTGINEKLFF
V: TRBV7-9
J: TRBJ1-4
size: few
length: 15
D: -

DNA: TGTGCCAGCAGTGCGGGACTAGCGCTCTACGAGCAGTACTTC
CDR3: CASSAGLALYEQYF
V: TRBV2
J: TRBJ2-7
size: -
length: 14
D: TRBD2

DNA: TGTGCCAGCAGTTTACAGGTGACTAGTCCCTACAATGAGCAGTTCTTC
CDR3: CASSLQVTSPYNEQFF
V: TRBV12-3/TRBV12-4
J: TRBJ2-1
size: few
length: 16
D: -

DNA: TGTGCCAGCAGTCCAGGGTTTAACTACGAGCAGTACTTC
CDR3: CASSPGFNYEQYF
V: TRBV12-3/TRBV12-4
J: TRBJ2-7
size: -
length: 13
D: -

DNA: TGTGCCAGCAGCTTCGGACAGCTCAATCAGCCCCAGCATTTT
CDR3: CASSFGQLNQPQHF
V: TRBV5-6
J: TRBJ1-5
size: -
length: 14
D: -